This T cell receptor beta chain was sequenced in a study of shared clonotypes between healthy human individuals. Study-wide context: Donors consisted of a couple of women and a few men between 18 and 49. General study findings and limits: Represented diversity (both genetic and exposure-history) was limited by the small number of donors.

The length of the CDR3 is 14 residues. Between the trimmed V and J ends, which lost 0 bases and 4 bases, there was a span of 9 bases. Germline-derived CDR1 and CDR2 are SGDLS and YYNGEE. PCR replicates from unsorted PBMC used 250 to 300 ng DNA, and this amount was some 30,000 T cell genomes. In the original analysis: Junction-only immunoSEQ sequences carried no quality scores, so filtering differed. Data came from immunoSEQ multiplex PCR; TCRdb stores just in-frame clones and leaves some out. The V and J calls and clone size are taken from that table; D and trimming were inferred from the DNA. In the table there are more than 400,000 clones, approximately 78% of which are singletons. Only one count was recorded for this clone. Its target is not known.

Specimen: PBMCs. The chain combines TRBV9 with TRBJ2-3, with TRBD2 as a possible D gene (5 bases). The TCR comes from a woman aged 40 to 50 in good health. Some clones in this sample may be carry-over from other donors' samples. CDR3 bases: TGTGCCAGCAGCGTAGCGGGGTCCGCAGATACGCAGTATTTT. Protein product: CASSVAGSADTQYF.